This TCR beta chain was retrieved from a study of cytotoxic CD8 clonotypes in ibrutinib-treated CLL (dated by TCRdb to about 2021). At the level of the whole study: The cohort was composed of around twelve relapsed/refractory and roughly 16 treatment-naive patients; IGHV unmutated status was identified in approximately 17 patients. Of the roughly 79 people in the trial, around 25 had longitudinal samples available. Responses were partial in around 25 patients and complete in 2; after median 68 months follow-up, 14 stayed in remission and about twelve progressed. Samples averaged around 280,000 productive templates and around 91,000 productive rearrangements. Cryopreserved peripheral blood mononuclear cells were collected at three points: before therapy, at response, and at either sustained remission or disease progression. All remission and progressive disease samples were collected while patients were still receiving ibrutinib. Samples at response were collected after a median of about twelve months of treatment, with a range of roughly 6 to 40 months. Results and caveats for the whole study, not just this receptor: Sampling times were not matched between sustained-remission and progressing patients, and lymph node repertoires were not studied. Baseline clonality exceeded that of age-matched healthy donors and correlated strongly with circulating CD8+ T-cell counts. Clonality rose at ibrutinib response, remained stable during sustained remission, and dropped back toward baseline at progression. Public clonotypes were rare and either contracted or stayed stable during treatment, and the rise in clonality at ibrutinib response reflected the expansion of private clonotypes.

The CDR3 measures 12 amino acids from cysteine to phenylalanine. The read is trimmed to its CDR3 DNA, 36 bases read in frame from base 1. Remarks on this clone: The target of this receptor is not known. Per-base qualities were not stored, and no clone one base away is much larger.

The goal of deep resolution MiSeq sequencing was a depth between 1 in 1 million and 1 in 200,000 T cells, and coverage averaged 10x per clonotype. The immunoSEQ hsTCRB Kit was used to generate TCR beta libraries. Processing in the source paper ran as follows. ImmunoSEQ Data Assistant and ImmunoSEQ Analyzer were used for data analysis, and V, D and J genes were assigned according to IMGT definitions. Clonality, which ranges from 0 to 1, was calculated by subtracting the normalized Shannon entropy of productive rearrangement frequencies from one. Public clonotype analysis was restricted to overrepresented clonotypes comprising at least 0.05% of each patient's repertoire. Repertoires from some 13 age-matched healthy donors in immuneACCESS were used as clonality controls. Here the immuneACCESS table is served through TCRdb, limited to in-frame sequences with V and J called. Missing clones are a known gap in these copies; in checked studies unresolved V genes cover under half, and the rest lacks a known reason. V, J and clone size are those of that table, while D and trimming were read from the DNA. The sample includes 60,000 to 70,000 clones, with roughly 50% observed a single time. Together, the top ten hold approximately 14% of the sample.

The time point label of this sample denotes: about a year on ibrutinib. For TCR beta library preparation, 1.5 to 2.5 micrograms of genomic DNA were extracted from the cryopreserved PBMCs. Longitudinal blood samples from CLL patients on ibrutinib monotherapy underwent high-throughput TCR beta sequencing. The patients were enrolled in a single-center, open-label phase 2 trial of ibrutinib monotherapy. This TCR came from a human donor with chronic lymphocytic leukemia. The sequences come from PBMCs, collected after 12 months of ibrutinib treatment. Rearrangement joined TRBV12-2 to TRBJ2-4. TRBV12-2 is flagged as a pseudogene. The CDR3 protein sequence reads: CASRLAQGIQYF. The DNA reads as follows: TGTGCAAGTCGCTTAGCGCAAGGCATTCAGTACTTC.